The 26 T cell receptor beta chains presented below share a single source sample, sequenced in a study of blood T cell repertoires in COVID-19. The repertoire was sequenced with immunoSEQ multiplex PCR; TCRdb's copy has only in-frame clones and lacks some. The repertoire holds about 380,000 clones, with about 88% as singletons. The specimen was PBMCs or T cells enriched from blood (not recorded which). These receptors all stem from a woman aged 18-30 years who had recovered from COVID-19.

Note on this clone: A junction boundary mismatches the germline segment, possibly from a read error. The chain links TRBV7-7 to TRBJ2-7, with D maybe TRBD1 (5 bases). This CDR3 has 15 amino acids. The germline gives CDR1 SSHAT, CDR2 FNYEAQ (reference sequence). The CDR3 sequence: CASSLGQGSSYEQYF. As DNA, the CDR3 is TGTGCTAGCAGCTTAGGACAAGGTAGCTCCTACGAGCAGTACTTC. Combining the CDR3 with reference TRBV7-7 and TRBJ2-7 gives the whole variable domain GAGVSQSPRYKVTKRGQDVTLRCDPISSHATLYWYQQALGQGPEFLTYFNYEAQPDKSGLPSDRFSAERPEGSISTLTIQRTEQRDSAMYRCASSLGQGSSYEQYFGPGTRLTVT.

This rearrangement joins TRBV5-1 to TRBJ2-5, with 7 positions matching TRBD1. Trimming took 4 bases from V and 2 from J; bases not matched to a gene: 11. CDR1 is SGHRS, CDR2 YFSETQ, per germline. The CDR3 covers 16 residues. DNA for the CDR3: TGCGCCAGCAGCGTTGGGACAGCTTCCGCGCAAGAGACCCAGTACTTC. Translating it yields CASSVGTASAQETQYF.

The J gene is TRBJ1-2, the V gene TRBV12-5; TRBD1 matches at 10 bases. CDR1 LGHNT and CDR2 FRNRAP come from the germline V gene. The CDR3 is made up of 17 amino acids. V trimming: 1 base; J trimming: 0 bases; junction bases outside the gene matches: 5. The CDR3 protein is CASGLDPGQGPNYGYTF. The CDR3 DNA follows: TGTGCTAGTGGTTTGGATCCGGGACAGGGGCCTAACTATGGCTACACCTTC. The complete variable domain, with remaining parts taken from reference TRBV12-5 and TRBJ1-2, reads DARVTQTPRHKVTEMGQEVTMRCQPILGHNTVFWYRQTMMQGLELLAYFRNRAPLDDSGMPKDRFSAEMPDATLATLKIQPSEPRDSAVYFCASGLDPGQGPNYGYTFGSGTRLTVV.

The rearrangement joins TRBV29-1 to TRBJ1-2; tentatively, D is TRBD1 (6 bases). This CDR3 has 12 residues. The germline CDR1 and CDR2 sequences are SQVTM and ANQGSEA. Deletions cut 1 base from V and 4 bases from J, with 7 bases between. CDR3 residues: CSVEGGPYGYTF. The CDR3 nucleotides read TGCAGCGTTGAAGGGGGGCCCTATGGCTACACCTTC.

V usage is TRBV7-9 and J usage is TRBJ1-1, with D perhaps matching TRBD1 (6 bases). The CDR3 is 12 amino acids. Trimming pared 5 bases from V and 8 bases from J, leaving 12 bases between. Germline-derived CDR1 and CDR2 are SEHNR and FQNEAQ (reference sequence). The CDR3 reads CASSVGGVEAFF. The CDR3 coding sequence is TGTGCCAGCAGCGTTGGGGGCGTAGAAGCTTTCTTT.

The chain recombines TRBV28 with TRBJ1-4, with D unresolved. Per the germline V gene, CDR1 is MDHEN and CDR2 is SYDVKM. The CDR3 covers 14 residues. V gave up 3 bases and J gave up 4 bases, with 9 bases separating them. The CDR3 loop reads CASSFRGHNEKLFF. The DNA for the CDR3 is TGTGCCAGCAGTTTCCGCGGCCATAATGAAAAACTGTTTTTT. Drawing the rest from reference TRBV28 and TRBJ1-4, the complete variable domain is DVKVTQSSRYLVKRTGEKVFLECVQDMDHENMFWYRQDPGLGLRLIYFSYDVKMKEKGDIPEGYSVSREKKERFSLILESASTNQTSMYLCASSFRGHNEKLFFGSGTQLSVL.

The genes are TRBV5-6 and TRBJ2-7; perhaps TRBD2 as D (6 bases). Germline V gives CDR1 SGHDT, CDR2 YYEEEE. CDR3 length equals 15 residues. Trimming removed 0 bases from V and 2 bases from J, with 12 bases in between. The DNA of the CDR3 is TGTGCCAGCAGCTTGGGGAGGGTGTACACCTACGAGCAGTACTTC. This translates into CASSLGRVYTYEQYF.

The V and J genes are TRBV7-9 and TRBJ2-1, with D possibly matching TRBD1 (5 bases). The CDR3 has 11 residues. The germline V gene has CDR1 SEHNR and CDR2 FQNEAQ (reference sequence). V was clipped by 8 bases and J by 7 bases, with 9 bases between them. As DNA, the CDR3 is TGTGCCAGCGGACAAATGAATGAGCAGTTCTTC. The encoded protein is CASGQMNEQFF.

This chain links TRBV12-3 or TRBV12-4 with TRBJ2-7, with 7 bases that match TRBD2. V shed 5 bases, J shed 2 bases, and the junction held 3 bases outside the gene matches. The CDR3 covers 13 residues. The CDR3 spells CASSTGTTYEQYF. The CDR3 DNA follows: TGTGCCAGCAGTACCGGGACTACCTACGAGCAGTACTTC.

This rearrangement joins TRBV9 to TRBJ2-7; D may be TRBD1 (7 bases). V was shortened by 4 bases and J by 2 bases, with 13 bases between the two germline ends. Germline V gives CDR1 SGDLS, CDR2 YYNGEE. The length of the CDR3 is 14 residues. The CDR3 loop reads CASSSQGGPYEQYF. The DNA of the CDR3 is TGTGCCAGCAGCTCCCAGGGGGGTCCCTACGAGCAGTACTTC.

The chain has TRBV5-4 and TRBJ1-6, with 10 positions matching TRBD1. The CDR3 is 16 amino acids. The V segment lost 2 bases and the J segment 9 bases; nucleotides outside the gene matches: 8. Germline V lookup: CDR1 SGHNT, CDR2 YYREEE (reference sequence). DNA of the CDR3: TGTGCCAGCAGCTTCACCAGCGGGACAGGGGTTTCACCCCTCCACTTT. It yields the protein CASSFTSGTGVSPLHF.

The chain has TRBV5-4 and TRBJ2-2; D call uncertain. CDR3 length: 14 amino acids. Germline lookup yields CDR1 SGHNT and CDR2 YYREEE (reference sequence). V shed 4 bases and J shed 3 bases, with 10 bases lying between them. The CDR3 is CASSPYTDTGELFF. CDR3 nucleotides: TGTGCCAGCAGCCCCTACACAGACACCGGGGAGCTGTTTTTT.

The rearrangement uses TRBV28 and TRBJ1-2, with 10 positions matching TRBD1. This CDR3 region has 15 residues. The germline V gene has CDR1 MDHEN and CDR2 SYDVKM. V trimming: 8 bases; J trimming: 1 base; junction bases outside the gene matches: 7. The CDR3 region is CASRGQGPVNYGYTF. As DNA, the CDR3 is TGTGCCAGCCGGGGACAGGGGCCTGTTAACTATGGCTACACCTTC.

The V gene is TRBV5-1, the J gene TRBJ1-1; 7 nucleotides agree with TRBD1. This CDR3 is built from 12 residues. V was clipped by 2 bases and J by 10 bases; unmatched bases: 5. Germline V gene sequence: CDR1 SGHRS, CDR2 YFSETQ. CDR3 in amino acids: CASSLTGVGAFF. The CDR3 DNA is TGCGCCAGCAGCTTAACAGGGGTCGGAGCTTTCTTT.

The rearrangement links TRBV3-1 (or the pseudogene TRBV3-2) to TRBJ1-1, with unresolved D. This CDR3 has 13 amino acids. Trimming stripped 1 base from V and 8 bases from J, with 11 bases between. In germline, CDR1 is LGHDT, CDR2 YNNKEL (reference sequence). The CDR3 spells CASSQVRIEEAFF. The CDR3 region has the DNA TGTGCCAGCAGCCAAGTCAGGATAGAAGAAGCTTTCTTT.

The V gene is TRBV28, the J gene TRBJ1-4; D might be TRBD1 (6 bases). The ends were cut back, 10 bases at V and 5 bases at J, with 17 bases in the middle. The CDR3 sequence is 14 residues long. Per germline, CDR1 MDHEN and CDR2 SYDVKM. CDR3 region: CATWTEATNEKLFF. In DNA form, the CDR3 reads TGTGCCACCTGGACAGAAGCTACCAATGAAAAACTGTTTTTT.

The gene calls are TRBV7-2 and TRBJ1-3, with 8 bases that match TRBD1. This CDR3 is 16 amino acids long. V dropped 5 bases and J dropped 4; count of bases not matched to a gene: 10. Germline CDR1 is SGHTA and CDR2 is FQGNSA. As DNA, the CDR3 is TGTGCCAGCAGCCCATATCAGGGGGCTGGAGGAAACACCATATATTTT. It is translated as CASSPYQGAGGNTIYF.

CDR3 nucleotides: TGTGCCAGCAGCTTAGTGGGCAGTGAAGCCTACGAGCAGTACTTC. Its translation: CASSLVGSEAYEQYF. The chain links TRBV7-9 to TRBJ2-7; D not resolved. This CDR3 comprises 15 residues. The germline V and J ends were trimmed by 1 base and 2 bases, with 12 bases remaining between them. Germline CDR1 SEHNR, CDR2 FQNEAQ (reference sequence).

This chain uses TRBV19 with TRBJ2-3; D uncertain. Trimming pared 3 bases from V and 0 bases from J, leaving 7 bases between. Germline assignment: CDR1 LNHDA and CDR2 SQIVND (reference sequence). CDR3 length equals 14 residues. The DNA for the CDR3 is TGTGCCAGTAGTATTCGTCCTAGCACAGATACGCAGTATTTT. Its translation: CASSIRPSTDTQYF.

The chain joins TRBV5-4 to TRBJ2-5; D perhaps matches TRBD2 (7 bases). Deletions cut 5 bases from V and 3 bases from J, with 14 bases between. The CDR3 is 14 amino acids. CDR1 is SGHNT and CDR2 is YYREEE in the germline V gene (reference sequence). DNA of the CDR3: TGTGCCAGCAGTTTTTCGGGGGGCGAAGAGACCCAGTACTTC. Translated: CASSFSGGEETQYF.

In its sample, this clone was seen once. Other DNA sequences in this specimen translate into the identical CDR3. The chain links TRBV18 to TRBJ2-7; 8 bases agree with TRBD1. V dropped 2 bases and J dropped 4; count of bases not matched to a gene: 4. The CDR3 extends over 14 amino acids. Per the germline V gene, CDR1 is KGHSH and CDR2 is LQKENI. CDR3 residues: CASSPGQGAYEQYF. As DNA, the CDR3 is TGTGCCAGCTCACCAGGGCAGGGGGCTTACGAGCAGTACTTC.

V usage is TRBV19 and J usage is TRBJ2-7; TRBD1 matches at 9 bases. With V trimmed by 5 bases and J by 2 bases, 4 bases remained unmatched. CDR3 length equals 14 residues. The V gene's germline CDR1 is LNHDA and CDR2 SQIVND (reference sequence). In DNA, the CDR3 is TGTGCCAGTAGTGGGGGACAGGGCACCTACGAGCAGTACTTC. As protein: CASSGGQGTYEQYF.

The rearrangement links TRBV2 to TRBJ1-1; the match to TRBD1 covers 8 bases. The germline V gene encodes CDR1 SNHLY and CDR2 FYNNEI. Trimming took 9 bases from V and 2 from J; bases not matched to a gene: 8. The CDR3 extends over 14 amino acids. CDR3 sequence reads: CASGDRLRNTEAFF. CDR3 DNA sequence: TGTGCCAGTGGGGACAGGTTACGTAACACTGAAGCTTTCTTT.

This chain joins TRBV9 and TRBJ1-1, with 9 positions matching TRBD1. The CDR3 has 14 amino acids. J lost 10 bases, V lost 2 bases, and 9 bases had no gene match. The germline CDR1 and CDR2 sequences are SGDLS and YYNGEE. CDR3 residues: CASSVTGGVDAAFF. In DNA form, the CDR3 reads TGTGCCAGCAGCGTTACAGGGGGCGTTGATGCAGCTTTCTTT.

CDR3 region: CAWTGTGRTDEQFF. The CDR3 nucleotides read TGTGCCTGGACCGGGACAGGGAGGACGGATGAGCAGTTCTTC. The V and J genes are TRBV30 and TRBJ2-1; 9 bases fit TRBD1. The CDR3 covers 14 residues. CDR1 and CDR2 (germline): GTSNPN, SVGIG (reference sequence). With V trimmed by 4 bases and J by 8 bases, 9 bases remained unmatched.

The chain couples TRBV6-4 to TRBJ2-3; D unclear. Germline loops: CDR1 MRHNA, CDR2 SNTAGT. This CDR3 has 14 residues. V lost 4 bases and J lost 0, with 8 bases in between. CDR3 DNA sequence: TGTGCCAGCAGTGCCTCAGCCAGCACAGATACGCAGTATTTT. Protein: CASSASASTDTQYF.